A selection of T cell receptor beta chains follows, all from one sample in a study of cytomegalovirus exposure and HLA in healthy donors. Only in-frame clones appear in the TCRdb table, and some are missing; sequencing was by immunoSEQ multiplex PCR. The sample holds approximately 190,000 clones; approximately 82% are singletons and the top ten take less than 2%. The sample taken for sequencing was PBMCs. These TCRs come from a man between 40 and 49 years old in good health and CMV-seropositive. CDR3s include the opening cysteine and the closing phenylalanine or tryptophan. A D gene is named only where the DNA matches it firmly. Only some rows state a clone size, as once, few, many or a class for expanded clones.

TRBD1,TRBV7-9,TRBJ1-1,-,TGTGCCAGCAGCTTAGACACAGGGGGGGCTGAAGCTTTCTTT,CASSLDTGGAEAFF
-,TRBV5-6,TRBJ2-1,-,TGTGCCAGCAGATACAAAAACTCCTACAATGAGCAGTTCTTC,CASRYKNSYNEQFF
-,TRBV2,TRBJ2-7,-,TGTGCCAGCAGTCGGACGGGAGCCTACGAGCAGTACTTC,CASSRTGAYEQYF
TRBD2,TRBV7-6,TRBJ2-1,few,TGTGCCAGCAGCTTATATGCGGGAGGGCCTAGTGAGCAGTTCTTC,CASSLYAGGPSEQFF
TRBD1,TRBV2,TRBJ1-1,once,TGTGCCGGGAGAAGGACAGGGGGGAACACTGAAGCTTTCTTT,CAGRRTGGNTEAFF
-,TRBV19,TRBJ2-1,few,TGTGCCAGTAGTATACCTAAGTACAATGAGCAGTTCTTC,CASSIPKYNEQFF
TRBD2,TRBV10-3,TRBJ2-7,once,TGTGCCATCAGTTCGACTAGCGGGGTCCCGGAGCAGTACTTC,CAISSTSGVPEQYF
TRBD1,TRBV5-6,TRBJ2-1,few,TGTGCCAGCAGCTTGGTGGGACAGGGGGCGTTTAATGAGCAGTTCTTC,CASSLVGQGAFNEQFF
-,TRBV9,TRBJ2-7,-,TGTGCCAGCAGCGAGGGGGGGACGGCTGCCTACGAGCAGTACTTC,CASSEGGTAAYEQYF
-,TRBV28,TRBJ1-2,-,TGTGCCAGCAGTTTAGTACAGGTCGTAGGTGACTATGGCTACACCTTC,CASSLVQVVGDYGYTF
-,TRBV5-6,TRBJ1-4,few,TGTGCCAGCAGCTTTTACGCGGGGATTGAAAAACTGTTTTTT,CASSFYAGIEKLFF
-,TRBV19,TRBJ2-7,-,TGTGCCAGCCAAGCACCCTATCTGGACGAGCAGTACTTC,CASQAPYLDEQYF
TRBD1,TRBV19,TRBJ1-1,-,TGTGCCAGTAGTATAGATCTGGACAGGGCCTTTCAAAGCATGAACACTGAAGCTTTCTTT,CASSIDLDRAFQSMNTEAFF
TRBD1,TRBV5-1,TRBJ1-6,-,TGCGCCAGCAGCTCGGGCGGGACAGCCATCCCTTCACCCCTCCACTTT,CASSSGGTAIPSPLHF
-,TRBV6-5,TRBJ1-1,-,TGTGCCAGCAGTAGCAACGCGAACACTGAAGCTTTCTTT,CASSSNANTEAFF
-,TRBV15,TRBJ2-7,once,TGTGCCACCAGCAGAGACAGGGGTTCCTACGAGCAGTACTTC,CATSRDRGSYEQYF
-,TRBV5-1,TRBJ2-1,few,TGCGCCAGCAGCTTTCAGGGGAGTGACAATGAGCAGTTCTTC,CASSFQGSDNEQFF
TRBD2,TRBV14,TRBJ2-3,-,TGTGCCAGCAGCCAAGGGCAAGCGGGAGGGCTGAGGACAGATACGCAGTATTTT,CASSQGQAGGLRTDTQYF
TRBD2,TRBV4-2,TRBJ2-7,few,TGTGCCAGCAGCCAATTTGATGGGAGGGCCACTTACGAGCAGTACTTC,CASSQFDGRATYEQYF
-,TRBV2,TRBJ1-5,-,TGTGCCAGCAGCATCCGGGACAACGGGGATCAGCCCCAGCATTTT,CASSIRDNGDQPQHF
TRBD1,TRBV27,TRBJ1-2,-,TGTGCCAGCAGTTCAGGGGGCCTGGTGCGTGGCTACACCTTC,CASSSGGLVRGYTF
TRBD2,TRBV30,TRBJ2-1,-,TGTGCCTGGAGGGTTACGGGGGGCAATGAGCAGTTCTTC,CAWRVTGGNEQFF
-,TRBV10-2,TRBJ2-7,-,TGCGCCAGCACGGAGAGCCGAGCCTACGAGCAGTACTTC,CASTESRAYEQYF
-,TRBV11-2,TRBJ2-3,-,TGTGCCAGCAGCTTAGCCGGGAGTGCGGATACGCAGTATTTT,CASSLAGSADTQYF
-,TRBV19,TRBJ1-5,-,TGTGCCAGTAGAGTCAGCGGACCTTATCAGCCCCAGCATTTT,CASRVSGPYQPQHF
TRBD1,TRBV7-3,TRBJ2-7,few,TGTGCCAGCAGCGCCCTCCCCCCCTTGACAGGGGTCGGGTACGAGCAGTACTTC,CASSALPPLTGVGYEQYF
TRBD1,TRBV6-1,TRBJ1-3,few,TGTGCCAGCAGTCTCGGGACAGGGTGGGGAAACACCATATATTTT,CASSLGTGWGNTIYF
-,TRBV5-1,TRBJ1-2,-,TGCGCCAGCAGCCTAACCGACAGATTCTATGGCTACACCTTC,CASSLTDRFYGYTF
TRBD2,TRBV11-2,TRBJ2-5,-,TGTGCCAGCAGCTTAGGTACGACTAGCGGGATCCAGGAGACCCAGTACTTC,CASSLGTTSGIQETQYF
-,TRBV5-1,TRBJ2-5,-,TGCGCCAGCAGCTTAGGGGGGGGAGGCCAAGAGACCCAGTACTTC,CASSLGGGGQETQYF
-,TRBV7-8,TRBJ2-2,-,TGTGCCAGCAGCTTAAGACAGCATAGAACCGGGGAGCTGTTTTTT,CASSLRQHRTGELFF
TRBD2,TRBV19,TRBJ2-7,-,TGTGCCAGTAGTCCGGGACTAGCGGGAGTCGAGCAGTACTTC,CASSPGLAGVEQYF
TRBD2,TRBV11-3,TRBJ2-2,-,TGTGCCAGCAGCCCCCGGGGGGGGCGGAACACCGGGGAGCTGTTTTTT,CASSPRGGRNTGELFF
TRBD1,TRBV5-4,TRBJ2-7,-,TGTGCCAGCAGTCTACAGGGGGTAAACGAGCAGTACTTC,CASSLQGVNEQYF
TRBD2,TRBV5-1,TRBJ2-1,-,TGCGCCAGCAGCTTTAGTCTAGCGGGAGGGGGGATCTACAATGAGCAGTTCTTC,CASSFSLAGGGIYNEQFF
TRBD2,TRBV9,TRBJ2-1,-,TGTGCCAGCAGCCCACGGGGGCGGGAGGGCTACAATGAGCAGTTCTTC,CASSPRGREGYNEQFF
-,TRBV30,TRBJ2-7,-,TGTGCCTGGAGGGGGGTGGGAAGGGGGAACGAGCAGTACTTC,CAWRGVGRGNEQYF
TRBD1,TRBV9,TRBJ1-2,-,TGTGCCAGCAGTCGTATCCGAGGGGGCGGCTACACCTTC,CASSRIRGGGYTF
-,TRBV9,TRBJ1-5,-,TGTGCCAGCAGCGTAGCCCCGCAGGGGTTTTATAGCAATCAGCCCCAGCATTTT,CASSVAPQGFYSNQPQHF
TRBD1,TRBV30,TRBJ1-2,-,TGTGCCTGGAGCAAACAACAGGGGAACTATGGCTACACCTTC,CAWSKQQGNYGYTF
-,TRBV5-1,TRBJ1-4,-,TGCGCCAGCAGCTTGCGGGGGATAAATGAAAAACTGTTTTTT,CASSLRGINEKLFF
TRBD2,TRBV5-1,TRBJ2-3,-,TGCGCCAGCAGCCTGGGACTAGCGTGGGCAGATACGCAGTATTTT,CASSLGLAWADTQYF
TRBD1,TRBV7-2,TRBJ2-7,few,TGTGCCAGCAGCTGGACAGGGGTCGAGCAGTACTTC,CASSWTGVEQYF
-,TRBV5-3,TRBJ1-1,-,TGTGCCAGAAGCCATTCTAGGGGTGGTTATGCATTT,CARSHSRGGYAF
TRBD1,TRBV29-1,TRBJ2-5,-,TGCAGCGTCCACAGGGGAGAGACCCAGTACTTC,CSVHRGETQYF
TRBD2,TRBV7-9,TRBJ2-1,-,TGTGCCAGCAGCACTAGCGGCTCCTCCTACAATGAGCAGTTCTTC,CASSTSGSSYNEQFF
TRBD2,TRBV11-3,TRBJ2-1,-,TGTGCCAGCAGCTTCCGGGACTACCCGGCCAATGAGCAGTTCTTC,CASSFRDYPANEQFF
TRBD1,TRBV14,TRBJ1-2,few,TGTGCCAGCAGCCAAGATACAGGGGACCTTTATGGCTACACCTTC,CASSQDTGDLYGYTF
-,TRBV5-1,TRBJ1-1,-,TGCGCCAGCAGCTTGGACAGATACACTGAAGCTTTCTTT,CASSLDRYTEAFF
TRBD1,TRBV11-3,TRBJ2-4,once,TGTGCCAGCAGCTTGGGACAGGGAAACATTCAGTACTTC,CASSLGQGNIQYF